The T cell receptor beta chain under discussion was sequenced for a study of cytomegalovirus exposure and HLA in healthy donors. Across the whole study: The 120 validation repertoires matched the 666 first-cohort repertoires in platform, a later analysis reported. Findings and caveats of the study: Rarity marked most TCR sequences, yet some public TCRs occurred in many donors.

The assay was immunoSEQ multiplex PCR, and TCRdb's table has in-frame clones only and misses some. The sample consists of 110,000 or so clones, approximately 90% of them appearing once. The V and J ends lost 0 bases and 11 bases respectively, with 13 bases between them. The CDR3 spans 14 residues. The germline gives CDR1 MNHNY, CDR2 SVGAGI (reference sequence). For this clone: The target antigen is unknown.

The sample taken for sequencing was PBMCs. The origin of this receptor is a young man in good health and CMV-seronegative. This rearrangement joins TRBV6-6 to TRBJ1-4, with D uncertain. The CDR3 region is CASSYSRDQDKLFF. In nucleotides, the CDR3 is TGTGCCAGCAGTTACTCGAGGGATCAGGACAAACTGTTTTTT.